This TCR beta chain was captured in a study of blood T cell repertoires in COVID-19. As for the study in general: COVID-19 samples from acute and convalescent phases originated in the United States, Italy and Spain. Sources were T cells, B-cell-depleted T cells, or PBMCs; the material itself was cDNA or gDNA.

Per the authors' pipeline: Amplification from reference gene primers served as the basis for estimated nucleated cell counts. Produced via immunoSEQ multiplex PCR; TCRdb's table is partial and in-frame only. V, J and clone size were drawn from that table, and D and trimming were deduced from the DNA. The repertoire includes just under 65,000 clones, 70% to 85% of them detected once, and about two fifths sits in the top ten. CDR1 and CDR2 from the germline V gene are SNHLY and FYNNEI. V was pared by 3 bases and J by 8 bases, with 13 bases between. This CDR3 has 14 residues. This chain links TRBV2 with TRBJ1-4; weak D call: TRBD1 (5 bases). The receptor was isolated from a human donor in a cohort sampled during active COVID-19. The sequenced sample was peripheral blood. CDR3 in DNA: TGTGCCAGCAGTGAGGGGCGGGAAATAGAAAAACTGTTTTTT. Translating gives CASSEGREIEKLFF. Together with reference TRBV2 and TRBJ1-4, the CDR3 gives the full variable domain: EPEVTQTPSHQVTQMGQEVILRCVPISNHLYFYWYRQILGQKVEFLVSFYNNEISEKSEIFDDQFSVERPDGSNFTLKIRSTKLEDSAMYFCASSEGREIEKLFFGSGTQLSVL.